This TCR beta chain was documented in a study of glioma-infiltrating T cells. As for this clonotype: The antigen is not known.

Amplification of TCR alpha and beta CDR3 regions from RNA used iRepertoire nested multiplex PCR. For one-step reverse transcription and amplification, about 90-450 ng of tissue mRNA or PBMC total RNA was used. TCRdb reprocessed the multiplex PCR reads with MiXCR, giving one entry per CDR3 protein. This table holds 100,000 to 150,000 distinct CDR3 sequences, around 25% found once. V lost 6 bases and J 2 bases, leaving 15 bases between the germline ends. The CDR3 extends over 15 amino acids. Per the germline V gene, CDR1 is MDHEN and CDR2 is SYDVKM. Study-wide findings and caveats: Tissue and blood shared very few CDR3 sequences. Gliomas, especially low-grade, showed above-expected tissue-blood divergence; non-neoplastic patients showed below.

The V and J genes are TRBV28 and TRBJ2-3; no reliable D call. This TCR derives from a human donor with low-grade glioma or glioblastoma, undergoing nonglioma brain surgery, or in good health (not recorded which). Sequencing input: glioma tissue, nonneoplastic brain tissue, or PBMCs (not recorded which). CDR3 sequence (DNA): TGTGCCAGCAGCACTCGTGGACCCTCCACAGATACGCAGTATTTT. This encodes CASSTRGPSTDTQYF. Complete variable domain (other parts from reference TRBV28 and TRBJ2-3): DVKVTQSSRYLVKRTGEKVFLECVQDMDHENMFWYRQDPGLGLRLIYFSYDVKMKEKGDIPEGYSVSREKKERFSLILESASTNQTSMYLCASSTRGPSTDTQYFGPGTRLTVL.